This TCR beta chain was obtained from a study of CD8 T cells in ankylosing spondylitis. General study findings and limits: Significantly higher representation of disease-linked clones was reported for matched ankylosing spondylitis synovial fluid.

This clonotype was seen more than once but under ten times. The antigen is undetermined. TCRdb processed the 5' RACE reads anew with MiXCR; each CDR3 protein has one entry. In the table there are 200,000 to 250,000 distinct CDR3 sequences, roughly 24% of which are singletons. This clonotype originated in a male donor with ankylosing spondylitis or in good health (not recorded which). The sequencing input was blood, either unsorted or a sorted T cell fraction (not recorded which).

The CDR3 DNA reads TGCGCCAGCAGTCGGGCTAGCGGGAGCGCTGCTTACAATGAGCAGTTCTTC. Translation: CASSRASGSAAYNEQFF. The rearrangement uses TRBV5-1 and TRBJ2-1, with 10 bases matching TRBD2. Germline V gene lookup returns CDR1 SGHRS and CDR2 YFSETQ. J gave up 4 bases and V 5 bases, and 12 bases lay outside the gene matches. This CDR3 region has 17 residues.